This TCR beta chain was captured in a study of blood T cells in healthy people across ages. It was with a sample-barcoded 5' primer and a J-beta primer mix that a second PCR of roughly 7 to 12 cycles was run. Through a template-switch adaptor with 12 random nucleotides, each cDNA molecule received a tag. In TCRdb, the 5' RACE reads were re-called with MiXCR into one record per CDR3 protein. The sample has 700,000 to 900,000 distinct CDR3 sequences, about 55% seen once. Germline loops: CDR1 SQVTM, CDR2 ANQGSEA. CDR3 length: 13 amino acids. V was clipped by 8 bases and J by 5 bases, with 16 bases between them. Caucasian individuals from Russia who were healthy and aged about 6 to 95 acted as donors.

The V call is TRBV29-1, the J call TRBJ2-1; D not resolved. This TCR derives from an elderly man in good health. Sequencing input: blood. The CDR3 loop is CSLLEPNNNEQFF. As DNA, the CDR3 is TGCAGCCTCCTCGAGCCCAATAACAATGAGCAGTTCTTC.